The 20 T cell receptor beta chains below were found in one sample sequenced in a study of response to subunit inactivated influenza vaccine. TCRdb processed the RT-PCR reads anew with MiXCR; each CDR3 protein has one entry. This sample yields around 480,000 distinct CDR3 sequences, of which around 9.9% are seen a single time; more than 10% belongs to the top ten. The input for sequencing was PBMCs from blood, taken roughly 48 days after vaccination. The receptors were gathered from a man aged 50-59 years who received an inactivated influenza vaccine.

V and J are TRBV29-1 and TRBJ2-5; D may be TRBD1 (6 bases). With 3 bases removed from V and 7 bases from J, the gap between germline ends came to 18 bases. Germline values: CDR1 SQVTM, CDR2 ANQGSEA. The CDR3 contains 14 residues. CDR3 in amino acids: CSVEERLVGGTQYF. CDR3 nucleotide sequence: TGCAGCGTTGAGGAGCGGCTGGTAGGGGGGACCCAGTACTTC.

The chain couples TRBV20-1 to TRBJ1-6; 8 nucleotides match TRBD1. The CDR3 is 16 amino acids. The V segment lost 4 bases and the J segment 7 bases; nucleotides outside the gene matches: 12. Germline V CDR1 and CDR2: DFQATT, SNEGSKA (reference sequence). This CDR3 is CSAILTGGQTNSPLHF. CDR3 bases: TGCAGTGCTATACTCACAGGGGGGCAGACCAATTCACCCCTCCACTTT.

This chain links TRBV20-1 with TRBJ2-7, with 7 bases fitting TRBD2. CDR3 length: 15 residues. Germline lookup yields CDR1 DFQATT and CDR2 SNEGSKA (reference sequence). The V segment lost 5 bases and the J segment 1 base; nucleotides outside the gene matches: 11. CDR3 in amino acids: CSASRAGVRSYEQYF. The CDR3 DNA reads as TGCAGTGCTTCCCGGGCGGGGGTAAGATCCTACGAGCAGTACTTC.

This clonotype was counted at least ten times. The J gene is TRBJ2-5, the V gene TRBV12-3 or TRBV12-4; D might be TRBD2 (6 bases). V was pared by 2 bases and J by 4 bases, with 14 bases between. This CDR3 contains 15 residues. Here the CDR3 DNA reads TGTGCCAGCAGTTTAATCATGCGGGGACCAGAGACCCAGTACTTC. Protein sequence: CASSLIMRGPETQYF.

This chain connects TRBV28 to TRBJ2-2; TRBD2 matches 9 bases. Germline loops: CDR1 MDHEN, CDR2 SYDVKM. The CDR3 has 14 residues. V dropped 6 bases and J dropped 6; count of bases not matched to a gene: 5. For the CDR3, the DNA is TGTGCCAGCAGAGGGGGACTAGCCCCCGGGGAGCTGTTTTTT. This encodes CASRGGLAPGELFF.

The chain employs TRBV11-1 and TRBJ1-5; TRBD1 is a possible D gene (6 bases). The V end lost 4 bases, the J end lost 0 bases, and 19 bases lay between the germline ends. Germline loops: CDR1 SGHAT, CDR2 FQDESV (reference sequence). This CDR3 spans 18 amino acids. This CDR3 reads CASSSARGPVYSNQPQHF. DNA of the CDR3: TGTGCCAGCAGCTCCGCCCGGGGGCCCGTTTATAGCAATCAGCCCCAGCATTTT.

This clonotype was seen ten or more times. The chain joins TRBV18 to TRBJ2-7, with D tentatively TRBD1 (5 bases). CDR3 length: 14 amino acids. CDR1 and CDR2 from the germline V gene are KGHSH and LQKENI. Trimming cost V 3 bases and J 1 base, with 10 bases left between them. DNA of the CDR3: TGTGCCAGCTCACCCAACGCAGGGTCCTACGAGCAGTACTTC. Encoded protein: CASSPNAGSYEQYF.

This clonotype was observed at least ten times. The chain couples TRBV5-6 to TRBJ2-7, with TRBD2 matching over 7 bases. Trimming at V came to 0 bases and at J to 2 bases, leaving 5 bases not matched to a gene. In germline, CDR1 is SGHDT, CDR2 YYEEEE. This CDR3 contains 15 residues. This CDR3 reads CASSLAGAGAYEQYF. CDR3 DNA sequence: TGTGCCAGCAGCTTGGCCGGTGCGGGGGCCTACGAGCAGTACTTC.

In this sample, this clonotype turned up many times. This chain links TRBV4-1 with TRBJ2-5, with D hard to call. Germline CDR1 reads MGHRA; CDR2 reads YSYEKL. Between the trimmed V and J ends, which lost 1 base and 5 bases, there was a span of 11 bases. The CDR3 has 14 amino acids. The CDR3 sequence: CASSQGTSWETQYF. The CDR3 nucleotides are TGCGCCAGCAGCCAAGGTACCAGCTGGGAGACCCAGTACTTC.

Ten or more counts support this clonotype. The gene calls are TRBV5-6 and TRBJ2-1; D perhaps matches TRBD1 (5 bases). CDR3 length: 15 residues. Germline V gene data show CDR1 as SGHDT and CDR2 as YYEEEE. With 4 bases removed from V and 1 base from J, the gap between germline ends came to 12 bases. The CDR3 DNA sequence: TGTGCCAGCAGCCTGTCAGGGTTATCCTACAATGAGCAGTTCTTC. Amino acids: CASSLSGLSYNEQFF.

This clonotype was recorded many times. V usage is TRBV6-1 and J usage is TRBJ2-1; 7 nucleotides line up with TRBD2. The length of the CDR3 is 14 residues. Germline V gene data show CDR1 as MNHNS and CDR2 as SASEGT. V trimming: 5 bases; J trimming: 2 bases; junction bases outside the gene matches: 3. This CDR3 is CASSQGTTYNEQFF. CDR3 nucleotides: TGTGCCAGCAGTCAAGGGACTACCTACAATGAGCAGTTCTTC.

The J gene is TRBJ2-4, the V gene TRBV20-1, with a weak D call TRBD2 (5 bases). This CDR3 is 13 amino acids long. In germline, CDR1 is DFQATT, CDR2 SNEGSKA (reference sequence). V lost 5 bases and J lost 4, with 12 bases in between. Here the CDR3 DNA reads TGCAGTGCTGAGGATCGGGGAAAAAACATTCAGTACTTC. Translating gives CSAEDRGKNIQYF.

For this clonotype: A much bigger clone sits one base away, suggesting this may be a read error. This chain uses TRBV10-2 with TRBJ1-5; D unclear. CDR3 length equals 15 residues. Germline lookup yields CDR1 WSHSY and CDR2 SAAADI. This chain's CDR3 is CAISENLRGYQPQHF. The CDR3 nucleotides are TGCGCCATCAGTGAGAATCTCCGGGGATATCAGCCCCAGCATTTT.

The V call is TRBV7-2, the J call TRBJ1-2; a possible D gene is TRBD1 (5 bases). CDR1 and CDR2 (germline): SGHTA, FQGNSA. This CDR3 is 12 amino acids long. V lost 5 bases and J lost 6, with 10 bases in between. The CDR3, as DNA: TGTGCCAGCAGCCCCGGGGCGCATGGCTACACCTTC. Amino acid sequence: CASSPGAHGYTF. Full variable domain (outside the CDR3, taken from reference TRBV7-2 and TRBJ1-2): GAGVSQSPSNKVTEKGKDVELRCDPISGHTALYWYRQSLGQGLEFLIYFQGNSAPDKSGLPSDRFSAERTGGSVSTLTIQRTQQEDSAVYLCASSPGAHGYTFGSGTRLTVV.

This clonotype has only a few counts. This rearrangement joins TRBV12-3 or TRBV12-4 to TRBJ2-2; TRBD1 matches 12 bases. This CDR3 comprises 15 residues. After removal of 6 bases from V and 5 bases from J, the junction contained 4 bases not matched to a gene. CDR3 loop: CASRGQGARTGELFF. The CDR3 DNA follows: TGTGCCAGCAGGGGACAGGGGGCCCGAACCGGGGAGCTGTTTTTT.

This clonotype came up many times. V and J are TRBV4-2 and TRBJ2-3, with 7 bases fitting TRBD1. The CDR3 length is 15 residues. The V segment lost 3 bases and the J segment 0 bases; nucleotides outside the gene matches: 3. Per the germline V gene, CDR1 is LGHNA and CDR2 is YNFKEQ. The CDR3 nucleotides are TGTGCCAGCAGCCAGGGGACAGACAGCACAGATACGCAGTATTTT. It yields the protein CASSQGTDSTDTQYF.

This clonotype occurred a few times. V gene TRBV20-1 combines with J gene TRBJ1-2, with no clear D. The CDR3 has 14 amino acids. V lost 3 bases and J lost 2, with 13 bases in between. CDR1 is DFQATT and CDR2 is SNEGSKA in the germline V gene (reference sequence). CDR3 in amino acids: CSASGGPGNYGYTF. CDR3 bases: TGCAGTGCTAGTGGAGGTCCAGGAAACTATGGCTACACCTTC.

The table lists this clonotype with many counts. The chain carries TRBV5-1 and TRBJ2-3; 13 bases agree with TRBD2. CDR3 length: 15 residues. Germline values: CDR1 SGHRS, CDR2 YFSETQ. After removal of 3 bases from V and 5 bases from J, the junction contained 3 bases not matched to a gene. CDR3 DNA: TGCGCCAGCAGCTGGACTAGCGGGAGCGTAGATACGCAGTATTTT. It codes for CASSWTSGSVDTQYF.

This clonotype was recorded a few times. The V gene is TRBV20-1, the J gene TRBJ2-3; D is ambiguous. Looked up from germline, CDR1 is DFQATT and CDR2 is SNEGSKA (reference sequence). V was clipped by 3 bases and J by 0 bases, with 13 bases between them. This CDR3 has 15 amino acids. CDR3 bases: TGCAGTGCTAGGGACCTGAGAACTAGCACAGATACGCAGTATTTT. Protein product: CSARDLRTSTDTQYF.

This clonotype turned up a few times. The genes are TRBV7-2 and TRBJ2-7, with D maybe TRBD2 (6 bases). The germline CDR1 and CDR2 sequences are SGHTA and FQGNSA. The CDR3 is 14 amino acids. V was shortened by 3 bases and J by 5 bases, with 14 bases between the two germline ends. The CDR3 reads CASSLASDRNEQYF. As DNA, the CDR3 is TGTGCCAGCAGCTTGGCTAGCGATAGGAACGAGCAGTACTTC.